The 27 T cell receptor beta chains in this list originate from one sample, sequenced in a study of T cells in Graves' hyperthyroidism and ophthalmopathy. Amplified TCR beta CDR3 regions came from RNA transcripts. First-round RT-PCR of the TCR CDR3 relied on the HTBI primer set. TCRdb fed the multiplex PCR reads into MiXCR, producing one record per CDR3 protein. The sample yields about 360,000 distinct CDR3 sequences, about 25% seen once. The sequencing input was blood. Every receptor here comes from a man in his fifties or sixties with Graves' hyperthyroidism.

The chain links TRBV7-9 to TRBJ2-1; 9 bases fit TRBD2. Germline CDR1 is SEHNR and CDR2 is FQNEAQ (reference sequence). The trim removed 3 bases at V and 9 bases at J, leaving 6 bases unmatched. This CDR3 is 14 amino acids long. The CDR3 protein is CASSFGGRDGEQFF. The CDR3, as DNA: TGTGCCAGCAGCTTCGGCGGGAGGGACGGTGAGCAGTTCTTC.

V usage is TRBV7-2 and J usage is TRBJ2-7, with a possible D match to TRBD2 (7 bases). CDR3 length equals 13 residues. Germline V CDR1 and CDR2: SGHTA, FQGNSA. V was cut by 7 bases and J by 6 bases, with 16 bases left in between. This chain's CDR3 is CASTRGAWGEQYF. Written as DNA, the CDR3 is TGTGCCAGCACACGGGGGGCCTGGGGCGAGCAGTACTTC.

This chain links TRBV7-3 with TRBJ2-5; the match to TRBD2 covers 14 bases. The CDR3 consists of 15 residues. V was clipped by 5 bases and J by 2 bases; unmatched bases: 1. Germline values: CDR1 SGHTA, CDR2 FQGTGA. The CDR3 is CASSRTSGGQETQYF. In DNA, the CDR3 is TGTGCCAGCAGCCGGACTAGCGGGGGGCAAGAGACCCAGTACTTC. Using reference TRBV7-3 and TRBJ2-5 for the parts outside the CDR3, the full variable domain is GAGVSQTPSNKVTEKGKYVELRCDPISGHTALYWYRQSLGQGPEFLIYFQGTGAADDSGLPNDRFFAVRPEGSVSTLKIQRTERGDSAVYLCASSRTSGGQETQYFGPGTRLLVL.

In this sample, this clonotype turned up many times. J is TRBJ2-3 and V is TRBV6-2 or TRBV6-3; possibly TRBD2 for D (5 bases). Trimming took 11 bases from V and 2 from J, leaving 14 bases between them. CDR1 MNHEY and CDR2 SVGEGT come from the germline V gene. The CDR3 spans 13 residues. The CDR3 coding sequence is TGTGCCGGTTCCATGCGGGCCACAGATACGCAGTATTTT. It codes for CAGSMRATDTQYF.

This clonotype occurred many times. The genes are TRBV14 and TRBJ2-7, with 7 bases lining up with TRBD1. Losses at the gene ends were 0 bases for V and 2 bases for J; bases not matched to a gene: 4. This CDR3 region has 15 residues. Germline V gene lookup returns CDR1 SGHDN and CDR2 FVKESK. In DNA form, the CDR3 reads TGTGCCAGCAGCCAAGATAGGGACAGAGCCTACGAGCAGTACTTC. The encoded protein is CASSQDRDRAYEQYF.

There are a few counts of this clonotype. The V call is TRBV12-3 or TRBV12-4, the J call TRBJ1-5, with D uncertain. The CDR3 is 13 amino acids. The ends were cut back, 3 bases at V and 0 bases at J, with 3 bases in the middle. Written as DNA, the CDR3 is TGTGCCAGCAGTTTTGCTAGCAATCAGCCCCAGCATTTT. Its protein product is CASSFASNQPQHF.

The chain joins TRBV15 to TRBJ2-5; D ambiguous. The germline V and J ends were trimmed by 2 bases and 0 bases, with 10 bases remaining between them. Germline assignment: CDR1 LNHNV and CDR2 YYDKDF (reference sequence). There are 15 residues in the CDR3. The DNA of the CDR3 is TGTGCCACCAGCAGACATGGAGAGTACCAAGAGACCCAGTACTTC. It yields the protein CATSRHGEYQETQYF.

This clonotype has just a few counts. The chain carries TRBV24-1 and TRBJ2-1; the D gene is possibly TRBD2 (5 bases). The V end lost 6 bases, the J end lost 10 bases, and 12 bases lay between the germline ends. The germline V gene encodes CDR1 KGHDR and CDR2 SFDVKD. The CDR3 loop spans 12 amino acids. This CDR3 reads CATSPYPGEQFF. The CDR3 DNA reads TGTGCCACCAGTCCATATCCGGGGGAGCAGTTCTTC.

This clonotype was recorded a few times. This sequence joins TRBV5-6 and TRBJ1-4, with 11 bases matching TRBD1. CDR1 and CDR2 from the germline V gene are SGHDT and YYEEEE. The CDR3 sequence is 15 residues long. Trimming cost V 5 bases and J 8 bases; bases outside gene matches: 8. In nucleotides, the CDR3 is TGTGCCAGCAGGACGACGGGACAGGGGGAAGAAAAACTGTTTTTT. Translated: CASRTTGQGEEKLFF.

Concerning this clonotype itself: A much larger clone lies a single base off, so this may be a read error. This chain connects TRBV2 to TRBJ2-5; D call uncertain. V lost 4 bases, J lost 3 bases, and 18 bases lay in between. This CDR3 contains 16 residues. The germline V gene encodes CDR1 SNHLY and CDR2 FYNNEI. CDR3 nucleotides: TGTGCCAGCAGTGTTGGTGGGCGTAGGGTCGAAGAGACCCAGTACTTC. Protein sequence: CASSVGGRRVEETQYF.

This clonotype was counted ten times or more. The V gene is TRBV7-2, the J gene TRBJ2-3; D may be TRBD2 (5 bases). Germline loops: CDR1 SGHTA, CDR2 FQGNSA. This CDR3 is 15 amino acids long. V lost 1 base, J lost 0 bases, and 8 bases lay in between. The DNA of the CDR3 is TGTGCCAGCAGCTTAGTCCGGGGAAGCACAGATACGCAGTATTTT. Translating gives CASSLVRGSTDTQYF. Full variable domain (missing parts from reference TRBV7-2 and TRBJ2-3): GAGVSQSPSNKVTEKGKDVELRCDPISGHTALYWYRQSLGQGLEFLIYFQGNSAPDKSGLPSDRFSAERTGGSVSTLTIQRTQQEDSAVYLCASSLVRGSTDTQYFGPGTRLTVL.

Only a few counts were recorded for this clonotype. The chain carries TRBV29-1 and TRBJ2-2, with 9 bases fitting TRBD2. The trim removed 7 bases at V and 1 base at J, leaving 7 bases unmatched. Germline CDR1 reads SQVTM; CDR2 reads ANQGSEA. The CDR3 is made up of 15 amino acids. DNA for the CDR3: TGCAGCGCTTTTGGCGGGAGGGAGAACACCGGGGAGCTGTTTTTT. It specifies CSAFGGRENTGELFF.

The rearrangement uses TRBV28 and TRBJ2-7; the match to TRBD1 covers 7 bases. V was clipped by 6 bases and J by 4 bases; unmatched bases: 9. The CDR3 runs to 14 residues. Germline V CDR1 and CDR2: MDHEN, SYDVKM. The CDR3 bases are TGTGCCAGCAGCCCAGCCGGGACAGCGTACGAGCAGTACTTC. Translation: CASSPAGTAYEQYF.

V gene TRBV7-2 combines with J gene TRBJ1-2; 9 nucleotides match TRBD1. CDR3 length: 13 residues. Germline V lookup: CDR1 SGHTA, CDR2 FQGNSA. With 1 base clipped from V and 6 bases from J, the junction kept 0 bases outside the gene matches. The CDR3 sequence is CASSLGDRDGYTF. The DNA for the CDR3 is TGTGCCAGCAGCTTAGGGGACAGGGATGGCTACACCTTC.

This clonotype came up a few times. J is TRBJ1-1 and V is TRBV4-1; D is ambiguous. The length of the CDR3 is 15 residues. Trimming stripped 1 base from V and 5 bases from J, with 14 bases between. Germline CDR1 reads MGHRA; CDR2 reads YSYEKL. The CDR3: CASSQAFGLRTEAFF. As DNA, the CDR3 is TGCGCCAGCAGCCAAGCTTTTGGGCTGAGGACTGAAGCTTTCTTT.

Many counts were recorded for this clonotype. This chain connects TRBV3-1 to TRBJ1-2, with 7 bases aligning to TRBD1. The germline CDR1 and CDR2 sequences are LGHDT and YNNKEL (reference sequence). The CDR3 covers 13 residues. With V trimmed by 3 bases and J by 5 bases, 3 bases remained unmatched. The CDR3 loop is CASSQDRYYGYTF. The CDR3 bases are TGTGCCAGCAGCCAGGACAGGTATTATGGCTACACCTTC.

This clonotype was counted between two and nine times. The J gene is TRBJ2-6, the V gene TRBV7-9; D perhaps matches TRBD1 (6 bases). CDR3 length: 15 residues. Germline V CDR1 and CDR2: SEHNR, FQNEAQ (reference sequence). Trimming took off 3 bases at V and 2 bases at J, with 8 bases between the two ends. The CDR3 region is CASSFPGAGANVLTF. The CDR3 coding sequence is TGTGCCAGCAGCTTCCCAGGGGCTGGGGCCAACGTCCTGACTTTC.

The CDR3 nucleotides read TGTGCCAGCAGTTTAGGGGCGCTCTACGAGCAGTACTTC. Its protein product is CASSLGALYEQYF. This chain links TRBV27 with TRBJ2-7, with D possibly being TRBD1 (5 bases). V was clipped by 2 bases and J by 3 bases, with 8 bases between them. The CDR3 contains 13 residues. Germline V gene lookup returns CDR1 MNHEY and CDR2 SMNVEV (reference sequence).

This clonotype was counted at least ten times. V and J are TRBV30 and TRBJ2-5; D gene uncertain. The CDR3 totals 13 residues. The germline CDR1 and CDR2 sequences are GTSNPN and SVGIG (reference sequence). The germline V and J ends were trimmed by 2 bases and 2 bases, with 9 bases remaining between them. The CDR3 region is CAWSPLVQETQYF. In DNA form, the CDR3 reads TGTGCCTGGAGTCCCCTGGTGCAAGAGACCCAGTACTTC. Combining the CDR3 with reference TRBV30 and TRBJ2-5 gives the whole variable domain SQTIHQWPATLVQPVGSPLSLECTVEGTSNPNLYWYRQAAGRGLQLLFYSVGIGQISSEVPQNLSASRPQDRQFILSSKKLLLSDSGFYLCAWSPLVQETQYFGPGTRLLVL.

The chain is built from TRBV19 and TRBJ1-1, with 7 nucleotides matching TRBD1. The CDR3 totals 13 residues. Trimming cost V 5 bases and J 9 bases; bases outside gene matches: 9. CDR1 and CDR2 from the germline V gene are LNHDA and SQIVND (reference sequence). CDR3 sequence (DNA): TGTGCCAGTAGTGTCGGATCAGGGGGGCAAGCTTTCTTT. Encoded protein: CASSVGSGGQAFF.

The chain joins TRBV6-5 to TRBJ2-2; D gene ambiguous. CDR3 length: 14 residues. CDR1 MNHEY and CDR2 SVGAGI come from the germline V gene. V was clipped by 2 bases and J by 7 bases, with 11 bases between them. CDR3 in DNA: TGTGCCAGCAGTTACATCGGTTCTGGCGGGGAGCTGTTTTTT. Translated: CASSYIGSGGELFF.

This clonotype was recorded many times. The chain carries TRBV7-2 and TRBJ2-5; 8 bases match TRBD2. This CDR3 is 16 amino acids long. Germline-derived CDR1 and CDR2 are SGHTA and FQGNSA. Trimming cost V 1 base and J 0 bases; bases outside gene matches: 4. In DNA, the CDR3 is TGTGCCAGCAGCTTAGGGGGACTAGGGTACCAAGAGACCCAGTACTTC. Translated: CASSLGGLGYQETQYF.

This clonotype was found many times. The chain couples TRBV6-1 to TRBJ1-2; TRBD1 agrees at 7 bases. Per germline, CDR1 MNHNS and CDR2 SASEGT. With 6 bases clipped from V and 7 bases from J, the junction kept 5 bases outside the gene matches. This CDR3 region has 12 residues. The CDR3, as DNA: TGTGCCAGCAGGATACAGGGGAGTGGCTACACCTTC. Protein: CASRIQGSGYTF.

This clonotype appeared many times. The CDR3: CASSLLFAGTGYTGELFF. CDR3 in DNA: TGTGCCAGCAGTTTATTATTTGCGGGGACAGGGTACACCGGGGAGCTGTTTTTT. The chain couples TRBV28 to TRBJ2-2, with TRBD1 matching 9 bases. Germline CDR1 MDHEN, CDR2 SYDVKM. After removal of 1 base from V and 3 bases from J, the junction contained 9 bases not matched to a gene. The CDR3 contains 18 residues.

The genes are TRBV6-5 and TRBJ2-2; 13 bases are a match to TRBD2. V lost 2 bases to trimming and J lost 0 bases; unmatched junction nucleotides: 3. This CDR3 comprises 18 residues. Germline V gene sequence: CDR1 MNHEY, CDR2 SVGAGI. The CDR3 reads CASSYVGTSGTNTGELFF. In nucleotides, the CDR3 is TGTGCCAGCAGTTACGTCGGGACTAGCGGGACGAACACCGGGGAGCTGTTTTTT.

Remarks on this clonotype: A much bigger clone sits one base away, suggesting this may be a read error. The gene calls are TRBV3-1 and TRBJ2-1; 7 nucleotides agree with TRBD2. With 3 bases clipped from V and 12 bases from J, the junction kept 8 bases outside the gene matches. This CDR3 has 13 amino acids. In germline, CDR1 is LGHDT, CDR2 YNNKEL (reference sequence). Here the CDR3 DNA reads TGTGCCAGCAGCCACGATTTGGCGGGGGTGCAGTTCTTC. This sequence encodes CASSHDLAGVQFF.

Only a few counts were recorded for this clonotype. The genes are TRBV13 and TRBJ2-2; D gene unclear. The CDR3 sequence is 15 residues long. The germline CDR1 and CDR2 sequences are PRHDT and FYEKMQ (reference sequence). Trimming stripped 1 base from V and 2 bases from J, with 8 bases between. CDR3 nucleotide sequence: TGTGCCAGCAGCTTAGCACTACATAACACCGGGGAGCTGTTTTTT. Translating it yields CASSLALHNTGELFF.